This T cell receptor beta chain was captured in a study of blood T cell repertoires in COVID-19. Study information: T cells, B-cell-depleted T cells, or PBMCs supplied cDNA or gDNA.

The CDR3 totals 12 residues. Germline lookup yields CDR1 SEHNR and CDR2 FQNEAQ (reference sequence). Losses at the gene ends were 6 bases for V and 10 bases for J; bases not matched to a gene: 8. Individuals drawn from around 24 US areas were roughly 18 to 89 years old. Donors in Cohort 3 who had recovered were those with two negative PCRs, healthcare professional clearance, or resolution of their symptoms. Original handling: Amplified reference gene primers provided the basis for estimating nucleated cell counts. Profiling relied on immunoSEQ multiplex PCR, and the TCRdb table lists in-frame clones only, not all of them. The DNA was the basis for D and trimming; V, J and clone size are from that table. Here the sample spans approximately 300,000 clones, approximately 92% being singletons.

The specimen was PBMCs or T cells enriched from blood (not recorded which). The clonotype was recovered from a woman in her 30s who had recovered from COVID-19. The chain links TRBV7-9 to TRBJ1-1; 7 nucleotides match TRBD1. The CDR3: CASRSGTVGAFF. In nucleotides, the CDR3 is TGTGCCAGCAGGTCCGGGACAGTAGGAGCTTTCTTT.